A selection of T cell receptor beta chains follows, all from one sample in a study of T cells in Graves' hyperthyroidism and ophthalmopathy. In TCRdb, the multiplex PCR reads were re-called with MiXCR into one record per CDR3 protein. The sample carries some 600,000 distinct CDR3 sequences, roughly 13% recorded once. The sample consisted of blood. The receptor set was obtained from a woman aged 25 to 39 with Graves' hyperthyroidism that later progressed to Graves' ophthalmopathy. Each CDR3 is given without its conserved first and last residue. Expanded clones are given a class, and other clones once, few, many or no size at all.

clone size: many
V gene: TRBV11-3
J gene: TRBJ1-1
CDR3 protein: ASSPRQTLPEREAF

clone size: NA
V gene: TRBV18
J gene: TRBJ2-1
CDR3 protein: ASSPAPPTSGMWYEQF

clone size: NA
V gene: TRBV15
J gene: TRBJ1-4
CDR3 protein: ATSEISNEKLF

clone size: NA
V gene: TRBV13
J gene: TRBJ2-5
CDR3 protein: ASSPRDPGETQY

clone size: many
V gene: TRBV12-3/TRBV12-4
J gene: TRBJ2-3
CDR3 protein: ASSLGAGGPPDTQY

clone size: many
V gene: TRBV28
J gene: TRBJ1-6
CDR3 protein: ASSFKQGLPDNSPLH

clone size: few
V gene: TRBV7-9
J gene: TRBJ1-5
CDR3 protein: ASSLARGGNNQPQH

clone size: few
V gene: TRBV5-6
J gene: TRBJ2-1
CDR3 protein: ASSGLGGKPYNEQF

clone size: many
V gene: TRBV9
J gene: TRBJ2-2
CDR3 protein: ASSVEGGETGELF

clone size: many
V gene: TRBV11-3
J gene: TRBJ2-7
CDR3 protein: ASSFTAGTAAYEQY

clone size: once
V gene: TRBV30
J gene: TRBJ2-1
CDR3 protein: AWSVSGGGIYNEQF

clone size: many
V gene: TRBV7-2
J gene: TRBJ1-1
CDR3 protein: ASSLTALNTEAF

clone size: NA
V gene: TRBV6-5
J gene: TRBJ1-1
CDR3 protein: ASSLTHRAPLEGEAF

clone size: many
V gene: TRBV28
J gene: TRBJ1-4
CDR3 protein: ASSAGTAGGEKLF

clone size: NA
V gene: TRBV7-9
J gene: TRBJ2-2
CDR3 protein: ASSLAAPNGELF

clone size: many
V gene: TRBV19
J gene: TRBJ2-1
CDR3 protein: ASRPPRLAGTYNEQF

clone size: few
V gene: TRBV30
J gene: TRBJ1-5
CDR3 protein: AWRREIGQPQH

clone size: NA
V gene: TRBV27
J gene: TRBJ1-1
CDR3 protein: ASRSNRGLGEAF

clone size: many
V gene: TRBV27
J gene: TRBJ2-7
CDR3 protein: ASRPTYSGYEQY

clone size: many
V gene: TRBV19
J gene: TRBJ1-1
CDR3 protein: ASSNRGTEAF

clone size: few
V gene: TRBV19
J gene: TRBJ2-7
CDR3 protein: ASSARTSGSFYEQY

clone size: many
V gene: TRBV24-1
J gene: TRBJ2-1
CDR3 protein: ATSDRQGLTNEQF